This T cell receptor beta chain comes out of a study of T cells in localized non-small cell lung cancer. In its sample, this clone was seen once. The CDR3 covers 15 residues. V was trimmed by 2 bases and J by 5 bases, leaving 15 bases between them. The V gene's germline CDR1 is SGHNT and CDR2 YYREEE (reference sequence). Measured with immunoSEQ multiplex PCR; TCRdb has only the in-frame clones, and not every one. The table records 45,000 to 60,000 clones, more than 85% of them present only once. The chain has TRBV5-4 and TRBJ2-3; D may be TRBD1 (5 bases). The sequence was obtained from a man aged 40 to 70 with stage II lung adenocarcinoma. The specimen was PBMCs, collected before any cancer treatment. CDR3 loop: CASSFGQGTLDTQYF. CDR3 DNA sequence: TGTGCCAGCAGCTTCGGGCAGGGTACTCTAGATACGCAGTATTTT.